This T cell receptor (beta chain) was recorded in a study of T cell responses to AZD1222 COVID-19 vaccine. Remarks on this clone: What it binds is unknown.

The study, taken as a whole, reports: Females outnumbered males among donors, who were mostly white British; clonal diversity was possibly underestimated. Nearly half of spike-specific TCRs reportedly go after variant regions that carry no mutations. Repertoire collection took place solely once the T cell response had peaked. Following two doses of AZD1222, Spike-specific TCR breadth and depth rose.

CDR1 is SEHNR and CDR2 is FQNEAQ in the germline V gene (reference sequence). Trimming pared 5 bases from V and 0 bases from J, leaving 17 bases between. The CDR3 covers 17 residues. Sequencing used immunoSEQ multiplex PCR; TCRdb keeps in-frame clones, though not all of them. Seen here are roughly 140,000 clones, around 88% observed once, and the top ten hold 3% to 3.5%. The V call is TRBV7-9, the J call TRBJ2-1; tentative D call: TRBD2 (6 bases). Sequenced here: peripheral blood, sampled on day 0 of MenACWY control vaccination. This TCR came from an adult in good health. CDR3 loop: CASSPGGVSSSYNEQFF. In nucleotides, the CDR3 is TGTGCCAGCAGCCCGGGCGGGGTATCAAGCTCCTACAATGAGCAGTTCTTC.